This is a list of T cell receptor beta chains from one sample in a study of T-cell reconstitution after alpha-beta-depleted transplantation in children. TCRdb independently ran MiXCR on the PCR reads; one entry per CDR3 protein. This sample yields 200,000 to 300,000 distinct CDR3 sequences, of which about 25% are seen a single time; 2.6% belongs to the top ten. This specimen consisted of PBMCs, obtained before TCRalphabeta/CD19-depleted stem cell transplant. The receptors shown here come from a girl aged 2-9 years with Fanconi anemia, due to receive a stem cell transplant. The CDR3 runs from the conserved cysteine through the conserved F or W. D genes are given only for firm matches. Clone size, where shown, is once, few, many, or a class for clones that have expanded.

V gene	clone size	D gene	J gene	CDR3 protein	CDR3 DNA
TRBV12-3/TRBV12-4	many	-	TRBJ2-2	CASSLDLEYTGELFF	TGTGCCAGCAGTTTAGACCTGGAGTACACCGGGGAGCTGTTTTTT
TRBV12-3/TRBV12-4	many	TRBD1	TRBJ1-5	CASSWGPTGVQHF	TGTGCCAGCAGTTGGGGGCCAACAGGGGTTCAGCATTTT
TRBV29-1	many	TRBD2	TRBJ2-7	CSVEGAGDWRQYF	TGCAGCGTTGAGGGAGCGGGAGATTGGAGGCAGTACTTC
TRBV5-1	-	-	TRBJ2-5	CASSSTRVETQYF	TGCGCCAGCAGCTCGACTAGAGTGGAGACCCAGTACTTC
TRBV7-9	-	-	TRBJ2-4	CASSFLTQGAGIQYF	TGTGCCAGCAGCTTCCTAACTCAAGGGGCAGGCATTCAGTACTTC
TRBV12-3/TRBV12-4	many	TRBD2	TRBJ2-3	CASSPSGGWDTQYF	TGTGCCAGCAGCCCTTCGGGGGGTTGGGATACGCAGTATTTT
TRBV20-1	once	-	TRBJ2-1	CSASAVASYNEQFF	TGCAGTGCAAGTGCTGTTGCCTCCTACAATGAGCAGTTCTTC
TRBV29-1	many	-	TRBJ2-7	CSVEEGCEGVKCEQYF	TGCAGCGTTGAAGAGGGGTGCGAGGGTGTTAAGTGCGAGCAGTACTTC
TRBV20-1	-	TRBD2	TRBJ2-7	CSASSGRLSYEQYF	TGCAGTGCTAGTAGCGGGAGGCTCTCCTACGAGCAGTACTTC
TRBV6-5	-	TRBD1	TRBJ1-1	CASSYGQGVTEAFF	TGTGCCAGCAGTTACGGGCAGGGGGTTACTGAAGCTTTCTTT